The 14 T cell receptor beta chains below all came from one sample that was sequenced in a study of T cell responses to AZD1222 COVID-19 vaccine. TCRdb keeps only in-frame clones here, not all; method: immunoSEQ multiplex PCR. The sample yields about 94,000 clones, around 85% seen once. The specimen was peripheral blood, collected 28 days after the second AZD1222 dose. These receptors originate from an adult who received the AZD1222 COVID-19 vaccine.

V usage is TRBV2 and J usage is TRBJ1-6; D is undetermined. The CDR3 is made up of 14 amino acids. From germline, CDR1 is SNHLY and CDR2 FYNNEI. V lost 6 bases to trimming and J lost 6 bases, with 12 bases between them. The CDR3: CASRAGRLNSPLHF. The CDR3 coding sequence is TGTGCCAGCAGGGCGGGCCGGCTTAATTCACCCCTCCACTTT. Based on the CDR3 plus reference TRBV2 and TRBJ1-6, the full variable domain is EPEVTQTPSHQVTQMGQEVILRCVPISNHLYFYWYRQILGQKVEFLVSFYNNEISEKSEIFDDQFSVERPDGSNFTLKIRSTKLEDSAMYFCASRAGRLNSPLHFGNGTRLTVT.

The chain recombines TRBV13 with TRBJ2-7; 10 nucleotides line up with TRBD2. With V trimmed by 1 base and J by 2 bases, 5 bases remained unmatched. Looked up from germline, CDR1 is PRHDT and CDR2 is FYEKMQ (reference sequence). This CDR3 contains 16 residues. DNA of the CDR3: TGTGCCAGCAGCTTAGCGACTAGCGGGCCACCCTACGAGCAGTACTTC. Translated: CASSLATSGPPYEQYF.

CDR3 loop: CASSQVGYSNQPQHF. CDR3 sequence (DNA): TGCGCCAGCAGCCAAGTCGGGTATAGCAATCAGCCCCAGCATTTT. This rearrangement joins TRBV4-1 to TRBJ1-5; D gene uncertain. The ends were cut back, 1 base at V and 0 bases at J, with 7 bases in the middle. The CDR3 length is 15 residues. Germline values: CDR1 MGHRA, CDR2 YSYEKL.

The CDR3: CASSLRRGAGEQFF. As DNA, the CDR3 is TGCGCCAGCAGCTTGCGCAGGGGTGCGGGTGAGCAGTTCTTC. V and J are TRBV5-1 and TRBJ2-1; D may be TRBD1 (6 bases). Germline CDR1 is SGHRS and CDR2 is YFSETQ. Trimming left V 1 base short and J 9 bases short, with 14 bases between. The CDR3 is 14 amino acids.

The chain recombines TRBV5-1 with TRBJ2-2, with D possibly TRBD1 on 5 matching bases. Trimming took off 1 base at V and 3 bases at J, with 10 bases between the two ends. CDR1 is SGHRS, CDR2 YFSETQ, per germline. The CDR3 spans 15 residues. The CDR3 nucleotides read TGCGCCAGCAGCTTGTACCAGGGTGACACCGGGGAGCTGTTTTTT. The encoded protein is CASSLYQGDTGELFF.

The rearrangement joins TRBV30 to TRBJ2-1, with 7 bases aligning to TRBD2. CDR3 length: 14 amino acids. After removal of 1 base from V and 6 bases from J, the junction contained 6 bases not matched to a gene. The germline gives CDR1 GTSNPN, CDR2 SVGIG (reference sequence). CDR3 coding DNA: TGTGCCTGGAGTGAGTTAGCGGGTTTCAATGAGCAGTTCTTC. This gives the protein CAWSELAGFNEQFF.

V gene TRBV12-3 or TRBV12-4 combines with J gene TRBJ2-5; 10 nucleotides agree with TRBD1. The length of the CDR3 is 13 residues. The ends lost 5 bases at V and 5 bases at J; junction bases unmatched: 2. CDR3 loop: CASSGTGVETQYF. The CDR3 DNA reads TGTGCCAGCAGTGGGACAGGGGTGGAGACCCAGTACTTC.

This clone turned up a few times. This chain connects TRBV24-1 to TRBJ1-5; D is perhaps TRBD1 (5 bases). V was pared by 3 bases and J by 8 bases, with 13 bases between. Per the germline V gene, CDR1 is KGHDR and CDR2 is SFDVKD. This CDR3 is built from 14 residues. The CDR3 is CATSDPTARKPQHF. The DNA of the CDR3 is TGTGCCACCAGTGATCCGACAGCCCGAAAGCCCCAGCATTTT.

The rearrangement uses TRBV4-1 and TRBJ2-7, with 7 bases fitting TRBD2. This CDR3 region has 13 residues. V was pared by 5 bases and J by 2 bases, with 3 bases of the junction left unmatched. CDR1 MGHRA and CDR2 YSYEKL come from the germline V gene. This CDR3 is CASSYTSAYEQYF. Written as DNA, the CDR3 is TGCGCCAGCAGCTATACTAGCGCCTACGAGCAGTACTTC.

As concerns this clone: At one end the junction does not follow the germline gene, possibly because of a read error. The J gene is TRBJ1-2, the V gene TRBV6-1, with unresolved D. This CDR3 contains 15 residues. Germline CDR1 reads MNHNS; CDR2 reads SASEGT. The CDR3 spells CASSEGLIGDYGYTF. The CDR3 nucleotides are TGTGCCAGCAGCGAAGGTCTAATAGGTGACTATGGCTACACCTTC.

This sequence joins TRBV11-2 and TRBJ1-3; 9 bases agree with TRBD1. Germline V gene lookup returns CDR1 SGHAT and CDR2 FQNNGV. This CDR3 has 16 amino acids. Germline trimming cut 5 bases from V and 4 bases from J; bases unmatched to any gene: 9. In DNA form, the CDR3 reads TGTGCCAGCAGCCAGAACAGGGGGCCCCTCGGAAACACCATATATTTT. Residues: CASSQNRGPLGNTIYF.

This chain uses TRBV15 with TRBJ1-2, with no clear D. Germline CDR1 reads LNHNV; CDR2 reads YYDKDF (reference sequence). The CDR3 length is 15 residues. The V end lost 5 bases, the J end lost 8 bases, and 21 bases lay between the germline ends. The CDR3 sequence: CATSPETVAWRGYTF. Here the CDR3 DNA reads TGTGCCACCAGCCCTGAAACAGTGGCATGGCGCGGCTACACCTTC.

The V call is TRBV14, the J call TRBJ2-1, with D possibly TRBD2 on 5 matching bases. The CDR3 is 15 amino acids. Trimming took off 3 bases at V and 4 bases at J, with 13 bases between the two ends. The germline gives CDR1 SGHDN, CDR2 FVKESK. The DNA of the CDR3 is TGTGCCAGCAGCCAGGATCTAGGAGGATACAATGAGCAGTTCTTC. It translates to CASSQDLGGYNEQFF. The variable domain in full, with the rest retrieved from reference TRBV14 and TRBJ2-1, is EAGVTQFPSHSVIEKGQTVTLRCDPISGHDNLYWYRRVMGKEIKFLLHFVKESKQDESGMPNNRFLAERTGGTYSTLKVQPAELEDSGVYFCASSQDLGGYNEQFFGPGTRLTVL.

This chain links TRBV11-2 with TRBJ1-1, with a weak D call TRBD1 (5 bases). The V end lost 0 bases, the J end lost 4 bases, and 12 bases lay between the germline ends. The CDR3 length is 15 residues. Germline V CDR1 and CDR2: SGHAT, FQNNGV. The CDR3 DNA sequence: TGTGCCAGCAGCTTAGAGACCGGGGGAGGCACTGAAGCTTTCTTT. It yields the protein CASSLETGGGTEAFF.